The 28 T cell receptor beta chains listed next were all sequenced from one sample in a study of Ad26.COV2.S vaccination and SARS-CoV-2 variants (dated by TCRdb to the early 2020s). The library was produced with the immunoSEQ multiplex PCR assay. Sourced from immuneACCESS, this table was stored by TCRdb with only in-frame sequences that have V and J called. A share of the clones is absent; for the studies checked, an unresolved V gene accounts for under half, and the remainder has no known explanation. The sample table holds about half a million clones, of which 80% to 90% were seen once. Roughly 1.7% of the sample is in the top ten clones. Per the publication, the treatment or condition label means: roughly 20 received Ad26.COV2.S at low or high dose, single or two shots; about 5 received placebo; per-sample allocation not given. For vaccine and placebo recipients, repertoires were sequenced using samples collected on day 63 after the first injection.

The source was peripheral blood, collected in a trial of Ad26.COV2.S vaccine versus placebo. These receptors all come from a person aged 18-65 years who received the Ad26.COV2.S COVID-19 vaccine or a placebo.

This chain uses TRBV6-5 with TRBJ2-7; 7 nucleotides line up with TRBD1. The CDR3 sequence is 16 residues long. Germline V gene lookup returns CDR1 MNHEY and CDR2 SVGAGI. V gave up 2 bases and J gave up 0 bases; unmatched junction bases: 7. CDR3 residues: CASSYQTGTASYEQYF. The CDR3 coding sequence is TGTGCCAGCAGTTACCAAACCGGGACAGCCTCCTACGAGCAGTACTTC.

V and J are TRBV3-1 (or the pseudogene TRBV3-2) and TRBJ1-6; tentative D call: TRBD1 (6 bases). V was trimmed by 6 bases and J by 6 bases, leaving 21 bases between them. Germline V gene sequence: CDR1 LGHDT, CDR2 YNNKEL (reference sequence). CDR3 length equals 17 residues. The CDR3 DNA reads TGTGCCAGCAGTCTAAGAGGGGGTTCCAGGGGTAATTCACCCCTCCACTTT. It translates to CASSLRGGSRGNSPLHF.

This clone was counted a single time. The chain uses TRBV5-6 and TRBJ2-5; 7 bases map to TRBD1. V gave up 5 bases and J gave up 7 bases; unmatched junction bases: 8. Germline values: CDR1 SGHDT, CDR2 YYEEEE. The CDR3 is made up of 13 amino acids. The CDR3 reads CASRSRGIGTQYF. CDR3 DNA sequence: TGTGCCAGCAGGTCCAGGGGGATCGGGACCCAGTACTTC. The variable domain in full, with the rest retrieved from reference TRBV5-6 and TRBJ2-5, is DAGVTQSPTHLIKTRGQQVTLRCSPKSGHDTVSWYQQALGQGPQFIFQYYEEEERQRGNFPDRFSGHQFPNYSSELNVNALLLGDSALYLCASRSRGIGTQYFGPGTRLLVL.

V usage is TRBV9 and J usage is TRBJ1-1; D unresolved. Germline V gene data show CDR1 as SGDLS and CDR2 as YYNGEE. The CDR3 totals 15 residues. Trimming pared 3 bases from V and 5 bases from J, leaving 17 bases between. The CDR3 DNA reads TGTGCCAGCAGCGCGACGGACCGGGGATTAACTGAAGCTTTCTTT. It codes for CASSATDRGLTEAFF.

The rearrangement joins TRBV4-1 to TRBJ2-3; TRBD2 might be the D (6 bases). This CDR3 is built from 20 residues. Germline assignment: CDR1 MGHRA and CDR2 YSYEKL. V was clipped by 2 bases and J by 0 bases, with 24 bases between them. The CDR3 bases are TGCGCCAGCAGCCAAACGTATCTAGCGCCAAAGAAAGTGAGCACAGATACGCAGTATTTT. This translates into CASSQTYLAPKKVSTDTQYF.

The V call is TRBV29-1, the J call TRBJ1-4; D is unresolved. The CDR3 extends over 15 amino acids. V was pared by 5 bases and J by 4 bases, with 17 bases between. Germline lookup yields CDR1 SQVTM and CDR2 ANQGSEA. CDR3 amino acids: CSVSTPSSFNEKLFF. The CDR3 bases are TGCAGCGTTTCGACCCCCAGCTCGTTTAATGAAAAACTGTTTTTT.

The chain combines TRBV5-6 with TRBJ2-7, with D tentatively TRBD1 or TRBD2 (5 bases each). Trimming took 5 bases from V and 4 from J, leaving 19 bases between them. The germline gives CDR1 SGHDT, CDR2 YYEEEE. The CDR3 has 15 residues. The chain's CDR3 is CASRSLGTGKYEQYF. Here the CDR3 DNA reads TGTGCCAGCAGATCTCTCGGGACCGGGAAATACGAGCAGTACTTC.

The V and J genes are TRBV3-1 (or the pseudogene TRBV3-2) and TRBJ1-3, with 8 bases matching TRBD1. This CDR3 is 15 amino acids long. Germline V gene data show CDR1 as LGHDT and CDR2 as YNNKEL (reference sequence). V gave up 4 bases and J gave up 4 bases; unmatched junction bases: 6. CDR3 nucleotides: TGTGCCAGCAGCCCCACCTGGGACAGGGGAAACACCATATATTTT. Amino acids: CASSPTWDRGNTIYF.

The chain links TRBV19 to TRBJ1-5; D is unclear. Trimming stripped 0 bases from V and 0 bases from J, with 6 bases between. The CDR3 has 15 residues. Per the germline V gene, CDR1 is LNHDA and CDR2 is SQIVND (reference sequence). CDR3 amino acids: CASSIDRTSNQPQHF. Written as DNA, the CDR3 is TGTGCCAGTAGTATAGACAGGACTAGCAATCAGCCCCAGCATTTT. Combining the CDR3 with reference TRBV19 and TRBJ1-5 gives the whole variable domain DGGITQSPKYLFRKEGQNVTLSCEQNLNHDAMYWYRQDPGQGLRLIYYSQIVNDFQKGDIAEGYSVSREKKESFPLTVTSAQKNPTAFYLCASSIDRTSNQPQHFGDGTRLSIL.

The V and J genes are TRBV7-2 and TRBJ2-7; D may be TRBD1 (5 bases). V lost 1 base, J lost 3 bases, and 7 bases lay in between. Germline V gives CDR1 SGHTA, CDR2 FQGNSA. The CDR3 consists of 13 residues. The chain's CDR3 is CASSLVDNYEQYF. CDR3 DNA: TGTGCCAGCAGCTTAGTGGACAACTACGAGCAGTACTTC.

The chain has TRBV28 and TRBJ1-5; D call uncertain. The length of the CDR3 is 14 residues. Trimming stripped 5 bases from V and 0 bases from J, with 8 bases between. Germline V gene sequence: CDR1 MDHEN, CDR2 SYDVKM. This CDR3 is CASSRGYSNQPQHF. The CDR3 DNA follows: TGTGCCAGCAGTCGTGGGTATAGCAATCAGCCCCAGCATTTT.

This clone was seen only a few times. CDR3 protein: CASSLWSGTGGEETQYF. The CDR3 region has the DNA TGTGCCAGCAGTTTATGGAGTGGGACAGGGGGCGAAGAGACCCAGTACTTC. The V call is TRBV28, the J call TRBJ2-5, with 12 nucleotides matching TRBD1. The CDR3 sequence is 17 residues long. The germline gives CDR1 MDHEN, CDR2 SYDVKM. J was trimmed by 3 bases and V by 0 bases; bases with no gene match: 5.

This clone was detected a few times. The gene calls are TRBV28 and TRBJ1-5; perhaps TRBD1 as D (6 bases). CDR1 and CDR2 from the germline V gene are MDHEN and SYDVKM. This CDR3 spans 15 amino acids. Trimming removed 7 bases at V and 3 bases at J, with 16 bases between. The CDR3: CASKNTGTHNQPQHF. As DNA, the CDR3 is TGTGCCAGCAAGAATACCGGGACACACAATCAGCCCCAGCATTTT.

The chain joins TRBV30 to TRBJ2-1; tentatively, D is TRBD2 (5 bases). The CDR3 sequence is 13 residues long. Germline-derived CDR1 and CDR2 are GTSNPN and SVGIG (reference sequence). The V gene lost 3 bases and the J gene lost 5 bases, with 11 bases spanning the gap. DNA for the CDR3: TGTGCCTGGAGCCCCCGGGGTAACAATGAGCAGTTCTTC. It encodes CAWSPRGNNEQFF.

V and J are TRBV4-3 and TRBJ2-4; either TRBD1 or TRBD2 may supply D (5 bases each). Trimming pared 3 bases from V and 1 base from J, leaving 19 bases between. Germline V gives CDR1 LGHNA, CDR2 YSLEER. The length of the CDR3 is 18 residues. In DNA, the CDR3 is TGCGCCAGCAGCCAGTTGGCAGGGACGTCGGGGGCCAAAAACATTCAGTACTTC. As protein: CASSQLAGTSGAKNIQYF.

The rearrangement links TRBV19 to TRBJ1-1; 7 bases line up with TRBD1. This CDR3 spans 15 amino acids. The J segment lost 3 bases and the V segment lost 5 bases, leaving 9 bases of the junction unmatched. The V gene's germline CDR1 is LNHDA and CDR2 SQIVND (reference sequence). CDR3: CASSPRDSRYTEAFF. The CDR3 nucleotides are TGTGCCAGTAGTCCCCGGGACAGTAGGTACACTGAAGCTTTCTTT.

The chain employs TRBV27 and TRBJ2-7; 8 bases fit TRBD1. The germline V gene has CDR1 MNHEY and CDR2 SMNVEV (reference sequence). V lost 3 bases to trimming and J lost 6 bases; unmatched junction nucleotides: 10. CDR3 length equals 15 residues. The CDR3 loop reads CASSFRETGVSEQYF. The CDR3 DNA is TGTGCCAGCAGTTTTAGGGAGACAGGGGTGTCCGAGCAGTACTTC.

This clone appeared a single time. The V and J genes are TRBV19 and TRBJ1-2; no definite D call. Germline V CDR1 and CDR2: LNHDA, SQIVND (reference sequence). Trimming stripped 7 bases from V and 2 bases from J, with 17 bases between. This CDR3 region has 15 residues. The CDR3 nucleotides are TGTGCCAGTAAGCGGACTACCGCCTCCAACTATGGCTACACCTTC. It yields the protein CASKRTTASNYGYTF.

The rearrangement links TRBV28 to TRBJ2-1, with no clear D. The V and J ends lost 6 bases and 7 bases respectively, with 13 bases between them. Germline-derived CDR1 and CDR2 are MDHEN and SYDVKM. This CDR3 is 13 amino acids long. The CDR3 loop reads CASRRSRKNEQFF. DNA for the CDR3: TGTGCCAGCAGACGGTCGAGAAAGAATGAGCAGTTCTTC.

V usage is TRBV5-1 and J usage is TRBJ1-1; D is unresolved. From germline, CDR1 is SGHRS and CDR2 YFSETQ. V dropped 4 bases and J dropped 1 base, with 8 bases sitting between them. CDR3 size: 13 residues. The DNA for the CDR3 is TGCGCCAGCAGCGCAGCCAAGAACACTGAAGCTTTCTTT. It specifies CASSAAKNTEAFF.

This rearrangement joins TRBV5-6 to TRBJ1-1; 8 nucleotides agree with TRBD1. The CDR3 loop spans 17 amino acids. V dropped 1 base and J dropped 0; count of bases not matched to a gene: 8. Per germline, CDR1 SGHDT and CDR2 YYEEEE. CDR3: CASSLRQGANLNTEAFF. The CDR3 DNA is TGTGCCAGCAGCTTGCGGCAGGGGGCTAATCTGAACACTGAAGCTTTCTTT.

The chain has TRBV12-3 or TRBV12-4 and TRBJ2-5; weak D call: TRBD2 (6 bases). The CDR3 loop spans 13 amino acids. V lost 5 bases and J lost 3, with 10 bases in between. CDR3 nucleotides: TGTGCCAGCAGTCCCTCGGGGGAAGAGACCCAGTACTTC. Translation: CASSPSGEETQYF.

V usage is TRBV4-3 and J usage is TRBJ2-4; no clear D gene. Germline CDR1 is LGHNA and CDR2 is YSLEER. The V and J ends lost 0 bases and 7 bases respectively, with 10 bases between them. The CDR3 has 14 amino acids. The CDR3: CASSQEVGWNIQYF. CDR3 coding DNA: TGCGCCAGCAGCCAAGAAGTAGGGTGGAACATTCAGTACTTC.

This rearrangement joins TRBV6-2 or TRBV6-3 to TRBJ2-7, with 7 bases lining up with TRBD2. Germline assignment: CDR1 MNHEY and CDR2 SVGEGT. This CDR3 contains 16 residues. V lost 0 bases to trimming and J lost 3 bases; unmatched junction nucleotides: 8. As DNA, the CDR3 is TGTGCCAGCAGTTACTCCCCCCGGGACTACATCTACGAGCAGTACTTC. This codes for CASSYSPRDYIYEQYF.

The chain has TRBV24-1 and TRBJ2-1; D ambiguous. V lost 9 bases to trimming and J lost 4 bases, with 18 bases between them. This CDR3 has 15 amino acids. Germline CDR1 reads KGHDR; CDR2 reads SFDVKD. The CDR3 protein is CATYATEWLYNEQFF. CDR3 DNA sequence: TGTGCCACCTACGCGACTGAATGGCTTTACAATGAGCAGTTCTTC.

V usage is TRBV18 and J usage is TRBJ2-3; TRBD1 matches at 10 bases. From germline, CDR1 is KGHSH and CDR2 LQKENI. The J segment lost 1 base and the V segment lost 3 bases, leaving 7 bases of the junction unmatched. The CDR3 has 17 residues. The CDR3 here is CASSPFFGTGGTDTQYF. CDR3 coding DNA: TGTGCCAGCTCACCTTTCTTCGGGACAGGGGGCACAGATACGCAGTATTTT.

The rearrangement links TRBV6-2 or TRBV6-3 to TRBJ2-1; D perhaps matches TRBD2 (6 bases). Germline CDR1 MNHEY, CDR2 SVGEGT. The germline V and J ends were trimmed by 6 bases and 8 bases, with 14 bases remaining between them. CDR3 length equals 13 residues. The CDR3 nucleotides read TGTGCCAGCAGCCCCGCGGGGCTGGATGAGCAGTTCTTC. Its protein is CASSPAGLDEQFF.

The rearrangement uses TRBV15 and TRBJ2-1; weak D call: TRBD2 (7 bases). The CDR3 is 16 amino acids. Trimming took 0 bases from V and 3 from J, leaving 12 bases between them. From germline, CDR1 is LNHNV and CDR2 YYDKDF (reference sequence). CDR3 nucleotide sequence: TGTGCCACCAGCAGAGATAGGGGGGGCTACTACAATGAGCAGTTCTTC. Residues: CATSRDRGGYYNEQFF.